The sample holds a few counts of the clone carrying this T cell receptor (beta chain). Its antigen is as yet unknown. Time point: 2015-2016 season, pre-vaccination. Each time point used about 35 to 100 mL of blood. Sequencing was performed with immunoSEQ multiplex PCR; in TCRdb, only in-frame clones are kept and a portion is missing. The sample includes some 13,000 clones, about 77% of them seen just once. This sample is part of a study of follicular helper T cells after annual influenza vaccination. Study-wide results and caveats: Just roughly 9.5-23% of cells analyzed had recovered productive TCRB sequences.

This clonotype was obtained from an adult who received the influenza vaccine. Source: CXCR5- memory CD4+ T cells sorted from blood, taken on the day of influenza vaccination.

The CDR3 sequence: CASSQGRGRLYGYTF. The CDR3 region has the DNA TGTGCCAGCAGCCAAGGCCGGGGCCGACTCTATGGCTACACCTTC. The V and J genes are TRBV14 and TRBJ1-2; a weak D match, TRBD1 (5 bases). V gave up 1 base and J gave up 4 bases, with 13 bases separating them. Germline loops: CDR1 SGHDN, CDR2 FVKESK. This CDR3 spans 15 amino acids.